A single sample is the source of the 23 T cell receptor beta chains below, sequenced in a study of cytomegalovirus exposure and HLA in healthy donors. The PCR ran on 60 Vbeta and 13 Jbeta primers. TCRdb keeps only in-frame clones here, not all; method: immunoSEQ multiplex PCR. Of more than 95,000 clones in the sample, 60% to 75% are singletons; the top ten hold 4.2%. The sample was PBMCs. The receptors originated from a woman between 45 and 65 years old in good health and CMV-seropositive.

The chain has TRBV14 and TRBJ1-2; 7 bases are shared with TRBD1. The trim removed 4 bases at V and 3 bases at J, leaving 2 bases unmatched. Germline V gene data show CDR1 as SGHDN and CDR2 as FVKESK. The CDR3 loop spans 13 amino acids. This chain's CDR3 is CASSLGTDYGYTF. CDR3 DNA sequence: TGTGCCAGCAGCCTCGGGACAGACTATGGCTACACCTTC.

V gene TRBV7-2 combines with J gene TRBJ1-6, with D possibly matching TRBD1 (5 bases). The V gene's germline CDR1 is SGHTA and CDR2 FQGNSA. With 1 base removed from V and 0 bases from J, the gap between germline ends came to 16 bases. The CDR3 is 19 amino acids. The DNA of the CDR3 is TGTGCCAGCAGCTTAGTCGGGAGGGGCGGTTCCTCCTATAATTCACCCCTCCACTTT. It specifies CASSLVGRGGSSYNSPLHF.

The chain employs TRBV2 and TRBJ1-1; D ambiguous. The CDR3 length is 14 residues. The germline V gene encodes CDR1 SNHLY and CDR2 FYNNEI. The germline V and J ends were trimmed by 5 bases and 0 bases, with 10 bases remaining between them. CDR3 sequence: CASSKAGVNTEAFF. For the CDR3, the DNA is TGTGCCAGCAGTAAGGCCGGAGTGAACACTGAAGCTTTCTTT. Supplemented by reference TRBV2 and TRBJ1-1, the full variable domain reads EPEVTQTPSHQVTQMGQEVILRCVPISNHLYFYWYRQILGQKVEFLVSFYNNEISEKSEIFDDQFSVERPDGSNFTLKIRSTKLEDSAMYFCASSKAGVNTEAFFGQGTRLTVV.

The chain is built from TRBV5-6 and TRBJ2-7; TRBD2 matches at 9 bases. The germline gives CDR1 SGHDT, CDR2 YYEEEE. The junction had 4 bases not matched to a gene; V was cut back by 1 base and J by 2 bases. The CDR3 sequence is 15 residues long. The CDR3 loop is CASSLSGGGAYEQYF. As DNA, the CDR3 is TGTGCCAGCAGCTTGAGTGGCGGGGGGGCCTACGAGCAGTACTTC.

The rearrangement links TRBV6-5 to TRBJ2-1; 10 bases map to TRBD2. Germline CDR1 and CDR2: MNHEY and SVGAGI. With 4 bases clipped from V and 8 bases from J, the junction kept 11 bases outside the gene matches. The CDR3 has 16 residues. The CDR3 is CASSFQSGGATYEQFF. CDR3 coding DNA: TGTGCCAGCAGTTTCCAAAGCGGGGGGGCCACCTATGAGCAGTTCTTC.

The CDR3 sequence is CASSPPGLAHEQFF. The CDR3, as DNA: TGTGCCAGCAGCCCACCGGGACTAGCTCATGAGCAGTTCTTC. This chain connects TRBV11-2 to TRBJ2-1; 9 bases line up with TRBD2. This CDR3 has 14 residues. CDR1 is SGHAT and CDR2 is FQNNGV in the germline V gene. V dropped 5 bases and J dropped 8; count of bases not matched to a gene: 7.

CDR3 DNA: TGTGCCATCAATCCTGGGGCCCTCCTACCGGGCAATCAGCCCCAGCATTTT. The encoded protein is CAINPGALLPGNQPQHF. The rearrangement links TRBV10-3 to TRBJ1-5; a weak D match, TRBD1 (5 bases). Germline V CDR1 and CDR2: ENHRY, SYGVKD. The CDR3 spans 17 residues. V gave up 7 bases and J gave up 2 bases, with 21 bases separating them.

V and J are TRBV19 and TRBJ2-3, with D possibly TRBD2 on 6 matching bases. Germline CDR1 is LNHDA and CDR2 is SQIVND (reference sequence). The CDR3 contains 14 residues. Trimming removed 7 bases at V and 5 bases at J, with 16 bases between. The CDR3: CASKEGRSIDTQYF. The CDR3 bases are TGTGCCAGTAAGGAGGGGAGGTCGATAGATACGCAGTATTTT.

The chain has TRBV4-3 and TRBJ2-3; 7 bases line up with TRBD1. Trimming at V came to 0 bases and at J to 2 bases, leaving 8 bases not matched to a gene. CDR1 LGHNA and CDR2 YSLEER come from the germline V gene. The CDR3 consists of 17 residues. CDR3 sequence (DNA): TGCGCCAGCAGCCAAGATTGGGGGACAGACTCCACAGATACGCAGTATTTT. Amino acids: CASSQDWGTDSTDTQYF.

This chain joins TRBV14 and TRBJ2-3; 12 bases align to TRBD2. With V trimmed by 0 bases and J by 2 bases, 9 bases remained unmatched. The germline V gene encodes CDR1 SGHDN and CDR2 FVKESK. The length of the CDR3 is 19 residues. In nucleotides, the CDR3 is TGTGCCAGCAGCCAAGATCTCCAAGGACTAGCGGGACTCACAGATACGCAGTATTTT. It is translated as CASSQDLQGLAGLTDTQYF.

This chain uses TRBV11-3 with TRBJ2-5; 7 nucleotides match TRBD1. V trimming: 9 bases; J trimming: 5 bases; junction bases outside the gene matches: 12. The CDR3 is 14 amino acids. Germline V gives CDR1 SGHNT, CDR2 YENEEA. Written as DNA, the CDR3 is TGTGCCAGTACGACCCATGACAGGGCGGAGACCCAGTACTTC. Protein product: CASTTHDRAETQYF.

The chain carries TRBV2 and TRBJ1-2; TRBD1 matches at 8 bases. The CDR3 is 12 amino acids. The V segment lost 8 bases and the J segment 7 bases; nucleotides outside the gene matches: 6. Germline-derived CDR1 and CDR2 are SNHLY and FYNNEI. The CDR3 DNA is TGTGCCAGCTCCAGGGGGCTAGGTGGCTACACCTTC. Its protein product is CASSRGLGGYTF.

This chain links TRBV7-6 with TRBJ2-5, with TRBD2 matching 12 bases. With 4 bases clipped from V and 4 bases from J, the junction kept 4 bases outside the gene matches. CDR1 SGHVS and CDR2 FNYEAQ come from the germline V gene. The CDR3 totals 15 residues. This CDR3 is CASSSSGGAVETQYF. The CDR3 DNA follows: TGTGCCAGCAGCTCTAGCGGGGGGGCAGTAGAGACCCAGTACTTC. Supplemented by reference TRBV7-6 and TRBJ2-5, the full variable domain reads GAGVSQSPRYKVTKRGQDVALRCDPISGHVSLYWYRQALGQGPEFLTYFNYEAQQDKSGLPNDRFSAERPEGSISTLTIQRTEQRDSAMYRCASSSSGGAVETQYFGPGTRLLVL.

The table lists this clone with a count of one. This chain links TRBV28 with TRBJ2-5; D might be TRBD1 (5 bases). Germline-derived CDR1 and CDR2 are MDHEN and SYDVKM. There are 11 residues in the CDR3. Trimming took 5 bases from V and 12 from J, leaving 13 bases between them. CDR3 sequence reads: CASSQGPGKYF. CDR3 bases: TGTGCCAGCAGTCAAGGCCCAGGGAAGTACTTC.

The sample holds one count of this clone. The chain couples TRBV11-2 to TRBJ2-5; maybe TRBD1 (6 bases). Looked up from germline, CDR1 is SGHAT and CDR2 is FQNNGV. There are 17 residues in the CDR3. Trimming took off 0 bases at V and 7 bases at J, with 21 bases between the two ends. CDR3 sequence reads: CASSLDWGYQGIWTQYF. As DNA, the CDR3 is TGTGCCAGCAGCTTAGACTGGGGGTACCAGGGGATCTGGACCCAGTACTTC.

The V gene is TRBV2, the J gene TRBJ1-2; the D is unclear. Germline V gives CDR1 SNHLY, CDR2 FYNNEI. V was shortened by 4 bases and J by 4 bases, with 10 bases between the two germline ends. The CDR3 is made up of 13 amino acids. The CDR3 DNA follows: TGTGCCAGCAGTGTGACGGGTTCCTATGGCTACACCTTC. Its protein product is CASSVTGSYGYTF.

The chain combines TRBV7-9 with TRBJ1-5, with a possible D match to TRBD1 (6 bases). CDR3 length: 16 amino acids. Germline CDR1 reads SEHNR; CDR2 reads FQNEAQ (reference sequence). V gave up 6 bases and J gave up 3 bases, with 18 bases separating them. CDR3 coding DNA: TGTGCCAGCAGTTTAAGCGGGGGGCCGTCCAATCAGCCCCAGCATTTT. This translates into CASSLSGGPSNQPQHF.

The J gene is TRBJ1-5, the V gene TRBV27; no reliable D call. Trimming shortened V by 3 bases and J by 3 bases, and 15 bases separated the two germline ends. Germline V gene sequence: CDR1 MNHEY, CDR2 SMNVEV (reference sequence). The CDR3 is made up of 16 amino acids. CDR3 bases: TGTGCCAGCAGTTTTTTTCCGGTACAGAACAATCAGCCCCAGCATTTT. Amino acids: CASSFFPVQNNQPQHF.

The sample holds a few counts of this clone. V gene TRBV29-1 combines with J gene TRBJ1-5; perhaps TRBD1 as D (5 bases). The CDR3 length is 15 residues. Germline assignment: CDR1 SQVTM and CDR2 ANQGSEA. V lost 4 bases, J lost 2 bases, and 15 bases lay in between. In DNA, the CDR3 is TGCAGCGTTGTAATGGGGGGGTTTGGCAATCAGCCCCAGCATTTT. This codes for CSVVMGGFGNQPQHF.

This chain uses TRBV2 with TRBJ2-5; 8 bases line up with TRBD1. V lost 3 bases and J lost 3; bases outside the gene matches: 6. The length of the CDR3 is 15 residues. Germline lookup yields CDR1 SNHLY and CDR2 FYNNEI. CDR3 coding DNA: TGTGCCAGCAGTGACCGGACAGGGTCTAAAGAGACCCAGTACTTC. This gives the protein CASSDRTGSKETQYF.

The chain combines TRBV6-5 with TRBJ2-5, with TRBD1 identical over 11 bases. The CDR3 loop spans 13 amino acids. Germline V lookup: CDR1 MNHEY, CDR2 SVGAGI. Unmatched junction bases numbered 5, after V lost 10 bases and J lost 4 bases. DNA of the CDR3: TGTGCCACCCTTGGGACAGGGGGAGAGACCCAGTACTTC. Translation gives CATLGTGGETQYF.

CDR3 in amino acids: CASRQSLAGGFTGELFF. The CDR3 DNA follows: TGCGCCAGCAGACAGTCCTTAGCGGGGGGTTTTACCGGGGAGCTGTTTTTT. The V call is TRBV10-2, the J call TRBJ2-2, with 10 bases identical to TRBD2. Trimming at V came to 6 bases and at J to 5 bases, leaving 12 bases not matched to a gene. The CDR3 runs to 17 residues. Per germline, CDR1 WSHSY and CDR2 SAAADI.

CDR3 amino acids: CASSQDWAPHTNEKLFF. As DNA, the CDR3 is TGCGCCAGCAGCCAAGATTGGGCCCCCCACACTAATGAAAAACTGTTTTTT. The rearrangement joins TRBV4-3 to TRBJ1-4; D ambiguous. The germline gives CDR1 LGHNA, CDR2 YSLEER. The CDR3 is 17 residues long. The ends were cut back, 0 bases at V and 2 bases at J, with 13 bases in the middle.